The 26 T cell receptor beta chains below come from one sample, sequenced in a study of technical replicates of blood from a few donors. Sequencing used immunoSEQ multiplex PCR; TCRdb keeps in-frame clones, though not all of them. Among about 79,000 clones listed, about 90% were seen once. The specimen was T cells isolated from PBMCs. These receptor sequences come from a human donor in good health. Some clones in this sample may be carry-over from other donors' samples.

The table lists this clone with a count of one. V is TRBV6-5 and J is TRBJ1-5; 7 bases are a match to TRBD1. Trimming cost V 2 bases and J 4 bases; bases outside gene matches: 2. Per the germline V gene, CDR1 is MNHEY and CDR2 is SVGAGI. The CDR3 has 14 residues. The CDR3 DNA follows: TGTGCCAGCAGTTACGGGACAGAAAATCAGCCCCAGCATTTT. Its translation: CASSYGTENQPQHF.

The gene calls are TRBV2 and TRBJ1-1; the match to TRBD1 covers 9 bases. The CDR3 runs 12 residues. Germline V gene sequence: CDR1 SNHLY, CDR2 FYNNEI. V lost 2 bases and J lost 14; bases outside the gene matches: 6. CDR3 nucleotide sequence: TGTGCCAGCAGTGAATGGGAGACAGGGGGGTTCTTT. Amino acid sequence: CASSEWETGGFF. Combining the CDR3 with reference TRBV2 and TRBJ1-1 gives the whole variable domain EPEVTQTPSHQVTQMGQEVILRCVPISNHLYFYWYRQILGQKVEFLVSFYNNEISEKSEIFDDQFSVERPDGSNFTLKIRSTKLEDSAMYFCASSEWETGGFFGQGTRLTVV.

This chain links TRBV12-5 with TRBJ2-2; D may be TRBD2 (5 bases). Germline CDR1 and CDR2: LGHNT and FRNRAP. V lost 6 bases to trimming and J lost 0 bases, with 11 bases between them. The CDR3 loop spans 15 amino acids. As DNA, the CDR3 is TGTGCTAGTGGCGCGGACTGGACGAACACCGGGGAGCTGTTTTTT. Translation gives CASGADWTNTGELFF.

The chain recombines TRBV11-3 with TRBJ2-5; D is unresolved. Trimming removed 1 base at V and 5 bases at J, with 2 bases between. The CDR3 has 11 amino acids. Germline V lookup: CDR1 SGHNT, CDR2 YENEEA. DNA for the CDR3: TGTGCCAGCAGCTTAGCGGAGACCCAGTACTTC. This encodes CASSLAETQYF.

The rearrangement links TRBV7-3 to TRBJ2-1; tentative D call: TRBD1 (6 bases). Germline CDR1 and CDR2: SGHTA and FQGTGA. CDR3 size: 15 residues. Trimming left V 4 bases short and J 3 bases short, with 13 bases between. Written as DNA, the CDR3 is TGTGCCAGCAGCTCCGGGACAACTTTCTACAATGAGCAGTTCTTC. Residues: CASSSGTTFYNEQFF. The variable domain in full, with the rest retrieved from reference TRBV7-3 and TRBJ2-1, is GAGVSQTPSNKVTEKGKYVELRCDPISGHTALYWYRQSLGQGPEFLIYFQGTGAADDSGLPNDRFFAVRPEGSVSTLKIQRTERGDSAVYLCASSSGTTFYNEQFFGPGTRLTVL.

This chain uses TRBV21-1 with TRBJ2-7; TRBD2 was called by the table and not checked on the DNA. TRBV21-1 has pseudogene status. The CDR3 extends over 16 amino acids. The CDR3 DNA reads TGTGCCAGCAGGGGACTAGCGGGAGTCCAAGTCGATGAGCAGTACTTC. Translating it yields CASRGLAGVQVDEQYF.

The chain links TRBV7-8 to TRBJ2-5; D remains ambiguous. Trimming removed 1 base from V and 1 base from J, with 7 bases in between. The CDR3 covers 14 residues. Germline CDR1 SGHVS, CDR2 FQNEAQ. DNA of the CDR3: TGTGCCAGCAGCTTAGGGCAGGCCCAAGAGACCCAGTACTTC. Protein: CASSLGQAQETQYF.

The chain recombines TRBV7-9 with TRBJ2-2; a weak D match, TRBD1 (6 bases). Germline CDR1 reads SEHNR; CDR2 reads FQNEAQ (reference sequence). CDR3 length: 15 amino acids. The V end lost 6 bases, the J end lost 3 bases, and 14 bases lay between the germline ends. The CDR3 nucleotides are TGTGCCAGCAGTTCAAGACAGGTTCACACCGGGGAGCTGTTTTTT. Its translation is CASSSRQVHTGELFF.

The chain joins TRBV9 to TRBJ2-7; the match to TRBD2 covers 8 bases. Losses at the gene ends were 4 bases for V and 5 bases for J; bases not matched to a gene: 11. Germline loops: CDR1 SGDLS, CDR2 YYNGEE. The CDR3 is 15 residues long. The CDR3, as DNA: TGTGCCAGCAGCTCGTCGGGACTAGGTACGCACGAGCAGTACTTC. Its translation: CASSSSGLGTHEQYF.

V gene TRBV5-1 combines with J gene TRBJ2-7; 7 bases align to TRBD1. V gave up 3 bases and J gave up 5 bases; unmatched junction bases: 14. CDR3 length: 16 residues. CDR1 SGHRS and CDR2 YFSETQ come from the germline V gene. CDR3 sequence: CASSYPISGTANEQYF. CDR3 coding DNA: TGCGCCAGCAGCTATCCCATTTCAGGGACAGCTAACGAGCAGTACTTC.

CDR3 loop: CASSAGTGPGNTIYF. In nucleotides, the CDR3 is TGTGCCAGCAGCGCGGGGACAGGGCCTGGAAACACCATATATTTT. The chain combines TRBV5-8 with TRBJ1-3; TRBD1 matches 9 bases. The trim removed 4 bases at V and 2 bases at J, leaving 4 bases unmatched. This CDR3 is 15 amino acids long. Germline lookup yields CDR1 SGHTS and CDR2 YDEGEE.

The gene calls are TRBV5-1 and TRBJ2-7; maybe TRBD2 (6 bases). Between the trimmed V and J ends, which lost 5 bases and 4 bases, there was a span of 16 bases. CDR3 size: 14 residues. Germline-derived CDR1 and CDR2 are SGHRS and YFSETQ. The CDR3 reads CASSYGDLGYEQYF. For the CDR3, the DNA is TGCGCCAGCAGTTACGGGGACTTAGGGTACGAGCAGTACTTC.

The chain recombines TRBV11-2 with TRBJ2-4; TRBD2 aligns across 16 bases. Losses at the gene ends were 0 bases for V and 7 bases for J; bases not matched to a gene: 9. The CDR3 length is 19 residues. Germline V CDR1 and CDR2: SGHAT, FQNNGV. The CDR3 reads CASSLDAGTSGRAGNIQYF. CDR3 coding DNA: TGTGCCAGCAGCTTAGACGCCGGGACTAGCGGGAGGGCGGGGAACATTCAGTACTTC.

CDR3 protein: CASSRSSGVAYEQYF. The CDR3 nucleotides read TGCGCCAGCAGCCGCTCTAGCGGGGTAGCCTACGAGCAGTACTTC. The chain joins TRBV4-1 to TRBJ2-5; 9 nucleotides agree with TRBD2. The J call is doubtful: the DNA matches TRBJ2-7 better. Germline CDR1 MGHRA, CDR2 YSYEKL. The CDR3 loop spans 15 amino acids.

This chain uses TRBV7-8 with TRBJ2-7, with D possibly TRBD2 on 6 matching bases. Germline V gene sequence: CDR1 SGHVS, CDR2 FQNEAQ. CDR3 length: 16 residues. Trimming took off 2 bases at V and 0 bases at J, with 14 bases between the two ends. CDR3 nucleotide sequence: TGTGCCAGCAGCTTATGGGGGGACCTAAGCTCCTACGAGCAGTACTTC. Its protein product is CASSLWGDLSSYEQYF. Full variable domain (remainder filled in from reference TRBV7-8 and TRBJ2-7): GAGVSQSPRYKVAKRGQDVALRCDPISGHVSLFWYQQALGQGPEFLTYFQNEAQLDKSGLPSDRFFAERPEGSVSTLKIQRTQQEDSAVYLCASSLWGDLSSYEQYFGPGTRLTVT.

The chain recombines TRBV30 with TRBJ2-7; 7 nucleotides match TRBD2. In germline, CDR1 is GTSNPN, CDR2 SVGIG (reference sequence). This CDR3 has 13 amino acids. The CDR3 coding sequence is TGTGTCGCACGGGGGGTTAGCTCCTACGAGCAGTACTTC. Protein: CVARGVSSYEQYF.

This clone has just a few counts. The chain carries TRBV6-4 and TRBJ1-2; maybe TRBD1 (5 bases). The CDR3 is 14 amino acids. V lost 4 bases and J 5 bases, leaving 14 bases between the germline ends. Germline loops: CDR1 MRHNA, CDR2 SNTAGT. The CDR3 region has the DNA TGTGCCAGCAGTGTGGAGGGGCAGGGTTATGGCTACACCTTC. It encodes CASSVEGQGYGYTF.

V gene TRBV9 combines with J gene TRBJ2-1; 12 nucleotides line up with TRBD2. From germline, CDR1 is SGDLS and CDR2 YYNGEE. After removal of 4 bases from V and 1 base from J, the junction contained 3 bases not matched to a gene. This CDR3 has 16 amino acids. DNA of the CDR3: TGTGCCAGCAGCACTAGCGGGAGGACTTCCTACAATGAGCAGTTCTTC. Residues: CASSTSGRTSYNEQFF.

The CDR3 DNA reads TGTGCCAGCAGTTTTCCCGAGGACTATTACGAGCAGTACTTC. Amino acid sequence: CASSFPEDYYEQYF. The V and J genes are TRBV28 and TRBJ2-7; perhaps TRBD2 as D (6 bases). V dropped 3 bases and J dropped 4 bases, with 13 bases sitting between them. The CDR3 extends over 14 amino acids. CDR1 and CDR2 (germline): MDHEN, SYDVKM.

CDR3 sequence: CAISIIVRGQRPYLLNTEAFF. The CDR3 DNA sequence: TGTGCCATCAGCATAATCGTACGCGGACAGCGTCCTTACCTTTTGAACACTGAAGCTTTCTTT. The chain has TRBV10-3 and TRBJ1-1; D may be TRBD1 (6 bases). Trimming removed 6 bases from V and 0 bases from J, with 32 bases in between. CDR1 ENHRY and CDR2 SYGVKD come from the germline V gene. The CDR3 length is 21 residues.

The chain carries TRBV13 and TRBJ2-7; the D gene is possibly TRBD1 (6 bases). The CDR3 is 11 amino acids. Trimming removed 4 bases at V and 6 bases at J, with 7 bases between. Per the germline V gene, CDR1 is PRHDT and CDR2 is FYEKMQ (reference sequence). In nucleotides, the CDR3 is TGTGCCAGCAGCTCAGGGGCCGAGCAGTACTTC. Encoded protein: CASSSGAEQYF.

The V gene is TRBV19, the J gene TRBJ2-1, with D maybe TRBD2 (7 bases). The CDR3 covers 14 residues. Trimming took off 10 bases at V and 4 bases at J, with 17 bases between the two ends. Per the germline V gene, CDR1 is LNHDA and CDR2 is SQIVND (reference sequence). The CDR3 here is CATAREGGYNEQFF. The DNA of the CDR3 is TGTGCCACCGCAAGGGAGGGGGGTTACAATGAGCAGTTCTTC.

This chain joins TRBV27 and TRBJ2-5; 14 bases map to TRBD2. CDR1 MNHEY and CDR2 SMNVEV come from the germline V gene (reference sequence). V was clipped by 5 bases and J by 5 bases; unmatched bases: 10. The CDR3 runs 17 residues. The CDR3 is CASSPRTSGRLEETQYF. For the CDR3, the DNA is TGTGCCAGCAGTCCCCGGACTAGCGGGAGGCTTGAGGAGACCCAGTACTTC.

The chain couples TRBV7-8 to TRBJ2-2, with 9 bases aligning to TRBD1. Germline CDR1 reads SGHVS; CDR2 reads FQNEAQ. The V gene end was trimmed by 4 bases and the J gene end by 3 bases; junction bases not matched to a gene: 3. The CDR3 has 15 residues. CDR3 amino acids: CASSWTGADTGELFF. The CDR3 nucleotides are TGTGCCAGCAGCTGGACAGGGGCTGACACCGGGGAGCTGTTTTTT.

The chain is built from TRBV7-2 and TRBJ1-1; a weak D match, TRBD1 (6 bases). Germline lookup yields CDR1 SGHTA and CDR2 FQGNSA. With 5 bases removed from V and 0 bases from J, the gap between germline ends came to 10 bases. The CDR3 is 14 amino acids. CDR3 DNA: TGTGCCAGCAGCCCGACAGGAATGAACACTGAAGCTTTCTTT. Protein sequence: CASSPTGMNTEAFF.

This rearrangement joins TRBV7-8 to TRBJ2-3; tentative D call: TRBD1 (5 bases). The CDR3 consists of 17 residues. Germline CDR1 is SGHVS and CDR2 is FQNEAQ. V lost 6 bases to trimming and J lost 2 bases, with 21 bases between them. CDR3 sequence: CASSTPRENVDTDTQYF. In DNA, the CDR3 is TGTGCCAGCAGTACACCCAGGGAAAATGTAGACACAGATACGCAGTATTTT. Full variable domain (rest looked up from reference TRBV7-8 and TRBJ2-3): GAGVSQSPRYKVAKRGQDVALRCDPISGHVSLFWYQQALGQGPEFLTYFQNEAQLDKSGLPSDRFFAERPEGSVSTLKIQRTQQEDSAVYLCASSTPRENVDTDTQYFGPGTRLTVL.